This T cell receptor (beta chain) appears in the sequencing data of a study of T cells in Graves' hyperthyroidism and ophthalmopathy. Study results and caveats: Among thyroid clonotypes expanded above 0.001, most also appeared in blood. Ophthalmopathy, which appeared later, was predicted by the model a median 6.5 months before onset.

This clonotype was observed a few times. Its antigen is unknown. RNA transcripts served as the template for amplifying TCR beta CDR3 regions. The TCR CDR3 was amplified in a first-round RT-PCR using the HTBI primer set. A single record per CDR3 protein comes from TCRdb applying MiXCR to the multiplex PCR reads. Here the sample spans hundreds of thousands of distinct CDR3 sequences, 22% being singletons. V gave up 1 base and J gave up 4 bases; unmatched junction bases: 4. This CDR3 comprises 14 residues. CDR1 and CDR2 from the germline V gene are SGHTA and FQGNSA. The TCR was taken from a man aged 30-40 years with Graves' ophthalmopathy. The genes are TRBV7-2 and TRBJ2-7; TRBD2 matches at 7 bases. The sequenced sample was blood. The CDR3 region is CASSLGGRWYEQYF. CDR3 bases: TGTGCCAGCAGCTTAGGCGGGAGATGGTACGAGCAGTACTTC.